This entry describes one T cell receptor (beta chain). This entry comes from a study of control samples from healthy donors and cancer patients. Profiled with immunoSEQ multiplex PCR; TCRdb holds only in-frame clones, not every one. Counted here are 90,000 or so clones, just under 85% occurring once; the ten biggest clones make up around 20%. Trimming shortened V by 5 bases and J by 2 bases, and 17 bases separated the two germline ends. The CDR3 has 16 residues. Germline V gene lookup returns CDR1 MDHEN and CDR2 SYDVKM. This chain links TRBV28 with TRBJ2-3, with D unclear. This TCR was sampled from a man aged 30 to 45 in good health. The source material was blood. This chain's CDR3 is CASSPARRPVTDTQYF. CDR3 in DNA: TGTGCCAGCAGTCCCGCACGGCGGCCAGTCACAGATACGCAGTATTTT.